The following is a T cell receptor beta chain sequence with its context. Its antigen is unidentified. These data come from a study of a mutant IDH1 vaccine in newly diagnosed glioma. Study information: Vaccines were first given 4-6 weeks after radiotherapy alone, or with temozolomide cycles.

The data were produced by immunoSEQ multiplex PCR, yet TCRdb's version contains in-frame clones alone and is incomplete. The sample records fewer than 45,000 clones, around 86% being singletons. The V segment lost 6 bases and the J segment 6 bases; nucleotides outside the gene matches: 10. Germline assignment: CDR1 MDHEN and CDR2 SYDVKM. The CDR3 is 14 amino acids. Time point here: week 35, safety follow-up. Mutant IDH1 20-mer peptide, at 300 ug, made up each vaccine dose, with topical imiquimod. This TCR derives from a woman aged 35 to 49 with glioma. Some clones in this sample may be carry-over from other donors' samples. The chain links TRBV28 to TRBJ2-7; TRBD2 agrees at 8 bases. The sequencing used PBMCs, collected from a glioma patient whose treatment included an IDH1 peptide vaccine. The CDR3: CASSWAGGVGEQYF. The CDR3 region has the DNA TGTGCCAGCAGCTGGGCCGGGGGGGTCGGCGAGCAGTACTTC. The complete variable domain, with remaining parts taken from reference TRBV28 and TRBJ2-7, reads DVKVTQSSRYLVKRTGEKVFLECVQDMDHENMFWYRQDPGLGLRLIYFSYDVKMKEKGDIPEGYSVSREKKERFSLILESASTNQTSMYLCASSWAGGVGEQYFGPGTRLTVT.